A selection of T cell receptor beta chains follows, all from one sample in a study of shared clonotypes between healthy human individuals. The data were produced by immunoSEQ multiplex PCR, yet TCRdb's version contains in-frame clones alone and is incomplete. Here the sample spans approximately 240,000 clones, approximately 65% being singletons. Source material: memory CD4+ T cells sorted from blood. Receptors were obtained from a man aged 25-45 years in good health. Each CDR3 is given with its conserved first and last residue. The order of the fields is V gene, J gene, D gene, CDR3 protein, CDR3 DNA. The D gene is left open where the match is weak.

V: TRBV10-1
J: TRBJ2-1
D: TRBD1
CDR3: CASSGTGTNEQFF
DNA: TGCGCCAGCAGTGGGACAGGGACCAATGAGCAGTTCTTC

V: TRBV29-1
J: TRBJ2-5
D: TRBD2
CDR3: CSVLGLAGAVAETQYF
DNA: TGCAGCGTTTTGGGGCTAGCGGGAGCGGTTGCGGAGACCCAGTACTTC

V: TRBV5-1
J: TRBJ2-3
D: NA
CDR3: CASSFTIGRDTQYF
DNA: TGCGCCAGCAGCTTTACAATTGGGCGGGATACGCAGTATTTT

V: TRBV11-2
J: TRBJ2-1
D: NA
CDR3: CASSLDPSFNEQFF
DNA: TGTGCCAGCAGCTTAGATCCGAGTTTCAATGAGCAGTTCTTC

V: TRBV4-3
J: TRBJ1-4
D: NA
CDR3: CASSRMAGRQEKLFF
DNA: TGCGCCAGCAGCCGAATGGCAGGGAGGCAAGAAAAACTGTTTTTT

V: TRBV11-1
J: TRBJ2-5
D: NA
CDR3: CASSLDRTAETQYF
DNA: TGTGCCAGCAGCTTAGATAGGACAGCGGAGACCCAGTACTTC

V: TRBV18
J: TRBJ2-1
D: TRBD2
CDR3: CASSPLTGTTNEQFF
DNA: TGTGCCAGCTCACCGTTGACCGGGACTACCAATGAGCAGTTCTTC

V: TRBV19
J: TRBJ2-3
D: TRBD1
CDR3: CASSPEKKQGAGTDTQYF
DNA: TGTGCCAGTAGTCCCGAAAAAAAACAGGGGGCCGGTACAGATACGCAGTATTTT

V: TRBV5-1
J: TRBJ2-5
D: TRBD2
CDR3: CASRGGLAGAETQYF
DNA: TGCGCCAGCAGGGGGGGACTAGCGGGAGCGGAGACCCAGTACTTC

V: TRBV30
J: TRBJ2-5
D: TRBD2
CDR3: CAWTRGVAGGETQYF
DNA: TGTGCCTGGACCCGAGGGGTAGCGGGAGGAGAGACCCAGTACTTC

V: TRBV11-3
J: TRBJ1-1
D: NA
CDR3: CASRRGGEDTEAFF
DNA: TGTGCCAGCAGGCGAGGGGGGGAGGACACTGAAGCTTTCTTT